These T cell receptor beta chains were read from a single sample in a study of T cell repertoires in cytomegalovirus infection. TCRdb analysed the reads with MiXCR anew, one entry per CDR3 protein. In the table there are about 530,000 distinct CDR3 sequences, 26% of which are singletons. The sequencing sample was made of PBMCs. Receptor source: a human donor in good health (CMV status not recorded). Some clones in this sample may be carry-over from other donors' samples. Each CDR3 is given with its conserved first and last residue. The order of the fields is D gene, V gene, clone size, J gene, CDR3 DNA, CDR3 protein. The D gene is left open where the match is weak. Only part of the rows carry a size: once, few, many, or a class if the clone is expanded.

d_call: TRBD2
v_call: TRBV7-6
clone_size: -
j_call: TRBJ2-2
cdr3_nt: TGTGCCAGCAGCTTAGCGATAGCGGGGCCCACCGGGGAGCTGTTTTTT
cdr3_aa: CASSLAIAGPTGELFF

d_call: -
v_call: TRBV7-8
clone_size: many
j_call: TRBJ1-1
cdr3_nt: TGTGCCAGCAGCTTAGTGGGGAATTTGAACACTGAAGCTTTCTTT
cdr3_aa: CASSLVGNLNTEAFF

d_call: -
v_call: TRBV7-3
clone_size: -
j_call: TRBJ1-4
cdr3_nt: TGTGCCAGCAGCTTAATGGATGGCGAAAAACTGTTTTTT
cdr3_aa: CASSLMDGEKLFF

d_call: TRBD1
v_call: TRBV7-6
clone_size: many
j_call: TRBJ2-1
cdr3_nt: TGTGCCAGCAGCGAGGGGACAGGCCTTGAGCAGTTCTTC
cdr3_aa: CASSEGTGLEQFF

d_call: TRBD1
v_call: TRBV6-5
clone_size: -
j_call: TRBJ2-1
cdr3_nt: TGTGCCAGCAGTAGGGGACAGGGGAGTTATGAGCAGTTCTTC
cdr3_aa: CASSRGQGSYEQFF

d_call: -
v_call: TRBV7-7
clone_size: many
j_call: TRBJ2-6
cdr3_nt: TGTGCTAACCCCAGTGGGTCCTGGGCCTCTGGGGCCAACGTCCTGACTTTC
cdr3_aa: CANPSGSWASGANVLTF

d_call: -
v_call: TRBV14
clone_size: -
j_call: TRBJ1-1
cdr3_nt: TGTGCCAGCAGCCAAAGTCAGAACACTGAAGCTTTCTTT
cdr3_aa: CASSQSQNTEAFF

d_call: -
v_call: TRBV20-1
clone_size: few
j_call: TRBJ1-1
cdr3_nt: TGCAGTGCTAGCGCAGGGTATTCGAACACTGAAGCTTTCTTT
cdr3_aa: CSASAGYSNTEAFF

d_call: -
v_call: TRBV7-6
clone_size: -
j_call: TRBJ1-5
cdr3_nt: TGTGCCAGCAGCTTGCAGGGAGGGAAGGGCCAGCCCCAGCATTTT
cdr3_aa: CASSLQGGKGQPQHF

d_call: TRBD2
v_call: TRBV7-2
clone_size: many
j_call: TRBJ2-1
cdr3_nt: TGTGCCAGCAGCTTAGAGGGGGTAGCGGGAGGAGGATGGGATGAGCAGTTCTTC
cdr3_aa: CASSLEGVAGGGWDEQFF